What follows are 27 T cell receptor beta chains derived from one specimen sequenced in a study of blood T cells in healthy people across ages. Combining a sample-barcoded 5' primer with a J-beta primer mix, a second PCR ran for 7 to 11 cycles. TCRdb redid the calling of the 5' RACE reads with MiXCR, one entry per CDR3 protein. Of roughly 800,000 distinct CDR3 sequences in the sample, more than 20% are singletons; the top ten hold 9.4%. These same records also appear under a second study, on T cells of mothers and their children.

Sequences were obtained from blood. All receptors come from a boy aged 5 to 17 in good health.

The rearrangement links TRBV12-3 or TRBV12-4 to TRBJ2-1; 8 bases line up with TRBD1. V lost 1 base to trimming and J lost 7 bases; unmatched junction nucleotides: 9. The CDR3 loop spans 16 amino acids. CDR3 DNA: TGTGCCAGCAGTTTAGACGGACAGGGTTACCTTAATGAGCAGTTCTTC. Translation gives CASSLDGQGYLNEQFF.

The rearrangement joins TRBV4-3 to TRBJ2-5; D gene uncertain. The end of the DNA fits TRBJ2-7 better, so the J call may be wrong. Germline V gene lookup returns CDR1 LGHNA and CDR2 YSLEER. The CDR3 covers 15 residues. CDR3 nucleotides: TGCGCCAGCAGCCTTACCCTCGGCGACACCTACGAGCAGTACTTC. The encoded protein is CASSLTLGDTYEQYF.

This clonotype has just a few counts. V and J are TRBV7-6 and TRBJ2-5, with D possibly TRBD2 on 6 matching bases. The J call is doubtful: the DNA matches TRBJ2-1 better. Germline lookup yields CDR1 SGHVS and CDR2 FNYEAQ. The CDR3 has 16 residues. Written as DNA, the CDR3 is TGTGCCAGCAGCCCTCCCTTTTGGCGGGAAATGGGTGAGCAGTTCTTC. Encoded protein: CASSPPFWREMGEQFF.

The chain combines TRBV4-1 with TRBJ2-3; a weak D match, TRBD2 (5 bases). Germline-derived CDR1 and CDR2 are MGHRA and YSYEKL. Between the trimmed V and J ends, which lost 2 bases and 0 bases, there was a span of 12 bases. The CDR3 length is 16 residues. This chain's CDR3 is CASSQIARPSTDTQYF. The CDR3 coding sequence is TGCGCCAGCAGCCAAATAGCGAGGCCTAGCACAGATACGCAGTATTTT.

This clonotype showed up just a few times. Its ends do not fully match the called genes, so a read error is possible. The rearrangement joins TRBV24-1 to TRBJ2-3, with D tentatively TRBD2 (5 bases). CDR3 length equals 14 residues. The germline gives CDR1 KGHDR, CDR2 SFDVKD. CDR3 nucleotide sequence: TGTGCAACCAGTATGGGGAGCAGCACAGATACGCAGTATTTT. Amino acids: CATSMGSSTDTQYF.

V usage is TRBV4-3 and J usage is TRBJ1-1, with D perhaps TRBD1 (5 bases). Trimming stripped 0 bases from V and 2 bases from J, with 10 bases between. The CDR3 runs to 15 residues. Germline assignment: CDR1 LGHNA and CDR2 YSLEER. The CDR3 sequence: CASSQERDLNTEAFF. CDR3 sequence (DNA): TGCGCCAGCAGCCAAGAAAGGGACTTAAACACTGAAGCTTTCTTT.

The chain is built from TRBV5-6 and TRBJ2-2; D might be TRBD1 (6 bases). Per germline, CDR1 SGHDT and CDR2 YYEEEE. The CDR3 length is 16 residues. V was clipped by 6 bases and J by 4 bases, with 19 bases between them. DNA for the CDR3: TGTGCCAGCAACTCCCTGGGGGCCCCGAGCACCGGGGAGCTGTTTTTT. Translation: CASNSLGAPSTGELFF.

Only a few counts were recorded for this clonotype. This chain links TRBV10-3 with TRBJ1-1; D perhaps matches TRBD1 (6 bases). V gave up 3 bases and J gave up 0 bases, with 11 bases separating them. The CDR3 length is 15 residues. Germline assignment: CDR1 ENHRY and CDR2 SYGVKD. CDR3 DNA sequence: TGTGCCATCAGTGATAGGGGGGGCATGAACACTGAAGCTTTCTTT. This codes for CAISDRGGMNTEAFF.

The V and J genes are TRBV5-5 and TRBJ2-7; 10 bases agree with TRBD1. The CDR3 extends over 14 amino acids. With V trimmed by 4 bases and J by 3 bases, 4 bases remained unmatched. Germline V lookup: CDR1 SGHKS, CDR2 YYEKEE (reference sequence). CDR3 residues: CASSAGQGFYEQYF. DNA of the CDR3: TGTGCCAGCAGCGCGGGACAGGGGTTCTACGAGCAGTACTTC.

The genes are TRBV4-3 and TRBJ2-5; D gene ambiguous. Germline-derived CDR1 and CDR2 are LGHNA and YSLEER. The length of the CDR3 is 14 residues. V was trimmed by 2 bases and J by 4 bases, leaving 11 bases between them. This chain's CDR3 is CASSQLLPPETQYF. The CDR3 nucleotides read TGCGCCAGCAGCCAACTTCTCCCACCAGAGACCCAGTACTTC.

This clonotype showed up just a few times. The chain recombines TRBV20-1 with TRBJ2-7, with D maybe TRBD1 (6 bases). From germline, CDR1 is DFQATT and CDR2 SNEGSKA (reference sequence). Between the trimmed V and J ends, which lost 1 base and 2 bases, there was a span of 9 bases. The CDR3 consists of 13 residues. DNA of the CDR3: TGCAGTGCTAGAGTAGACAGGCCCTACGAGCAGTACTTC. Its protein product is CSARVDRPYEQYF.

The chain uses TRBV7-2 and TRBJ2-5; weak D call: TRBD2 (6 bases). V shed 1 base and J shed 4 bases, with 10 bases lying between them. The CDR3 spans 14 residues. CDR1 SGHTA and CDR2 FQGNSA come from the germline V gene. CDR3 nucleotides: TGTGCCAGCAGCTTAGACGGGAGATTAGAGACCCAGTACTTC. It encodes CASSLDGRLETQYF.

This chain uses TRBV15 with TRBJ2-5; D remains ambiguous. The J call is doubtful: the DNA matches TRBJ2-7 better. Germline lookup yields CDR1 LNHNV and CDR2 YYDKDF (reference sequence). This CDR3 region has 13 residues. Here the CDR3 DNA reads TGTGCCACCGGTAGGACCCTCTACTACGAGCAGTACTTC. The encoded protein is CATGRTLYYEQYF.

The chain is built from TRBV2 and TRBJ1-2; D not resolved. Germline-derived CDR1 and CDR2 are SNHLY and FYNNEI. V was clipped by 3 bases and J by 5 bases, with 7 bases between them. CDR3 length equals 12 residues. In DNA, the CDR3 is TGTGCCAGCAGTGAGCGGGGATATGGCTACACCTTC. It is translated as CASSERGYGYTF.

This chain connects TRBV19 to TRBJ1-3, with D unclear. The CDR3 runs 14 residues. Germline V gene sequence: CDR1 LNHDA, CDR2 SQIVND (reference sequence). Trimming stripped 5 bases from V and 0 bases from J, with 8 bases between. CDR3 coding DNA: TGTGCCAGTAGTCAACCGATCTCTGGAAACACCATATATTTT. It is translated as CASSQPISGNTIYF. The entire variable domain, with the rest obtained from reference TRBV19 and TRBJ1-3, is as follows: DGGITQSPKYLFRKEGQNVTLSCEQNLNHDAMYWYRQDPGQGLRLIYYSQIVNDFQKGDIAEGYSVSREKKESFPLTVTSAQKNPTAFYLCASSQPISGNTIYFGEGSWLTVV.

The genes are TRBV25-1 and TRBJ2-6; no firm D call. The CDR3 is made up of 17 amino acids. V lost 1 base and J 3 bases, leaving 13 bases between the germline ends. CDR1 MGHDK and CDR2 SYGVNS come from the germline V gene. The CDR3 loop reads CASSESGSLFGANVLTF. The CDR3 DNA reads TGTGCCAGCAGTGAATCGGGTAGCCTTTTTGGGGCCAACGTCCTGACTTTC.

This sequence joins TRBV29-1 and TRBJ1-4, with TRBD1 matching over 8 bases. CDR3 length: 16 amino acids. The germline V gene has CDR1 SQVTM and CDR2 ANQGSEA. The J segment lost 7 bases and the V segment lost 0 bases, leaving 10 bases of the junction unmatched. CDR3 loop: CSVEDYPGGAPEKLFF. The CDR3 DNA follows: TGCAGCGTTGAAGATTACCCAGGGGGCGCTCCTGAAAAACTGTTTTTT. Based on the CDR3 plus reference TRBV29-1 and TRBJ1-4, the full variable domain is SAVISQKPSRDICQRGTSLTIQCQVDSQVTMMFWYRQQPGQSLTLIATANQGSEATYESGFVIDKFPISRPNLTFSTLTVSNMSPEDSSIYLCSVEDYPGGAPEKLFFGSGTQLSVL.

This clonotype showed up just a few times. The chain uses TRBV6-5 and TRBJ2-5; TRBD2 aligns across 10 bases. The J call could be wrong; TRBJ2-1 is a better fit for the DNA end. CDR3 length: 16 amino acids. The germline V gene encodes CDR1 MNHEY and CDR2 SVGAGI. In DNA form, the CDR3 reads TGTGCCAGCAGTTACTGGAGCGGGAGGGCCTACAATGAGCAGTTCTTC. Protein sequence: CASSYWSGRAYNEQFF.

V is TRBV24-1 and J is TRBJ2-7; 7 positions match TRBD1. This CDR3 has 13 residues. The V gene end was trimmed by 7 bases and the J gene end by 3 bases; junction bases not matched to a gene: 5. CDR1 KGHDR and CDR2 SFDVKD come from the germline V gene. CDR3 in amino acids: CATSLGTDYEQYF. The DNA for the CDR3 is TGTGCCACCAGCCTAGGGACAGACTACGAGCAGTACTTC.

The CDR3: CSVEDPDTPYNEQFF. The CDR3 DNA sequence: TGCAGCGTTGAAGATCCCGACACACCCTACAATGAGCAGTTCTTC. The chain links TRBV29-1 to TRBJ2-1; D ambiguous. V was pared by 0 bases and J by 2 bases, with 11 bases between. The CDR3 contains 15 residues. CDR1 and CDR2 (germline): SQVTM, ANQGSEA.

This clonotype has a handful of counts. The chain employs TRBV28 and TRBJ2-7; D is uncertain. With 3 bases removed from V and 1 base from J, the gap between germline ends came to 16 bases. Germline V gene lookup returns CDR1 MDHEN and CDR2 SYDVKM. There are 16 residues in the CDR3. The CDR3 loop reads CASSFVPDSGSYEQYF. DNA for the CDR3: TGTGCCAGCAGTTTTGTCCCAGATTCTGGATCCTACGAGCAGTACTTC.

This clonotype occurred a few times. The V call is TRBV2, the J call TRBJ1-2; TRBD1 is a possible D gene (5 bases). CDR1 and CDR2 (germline): SNHLY, FYNNEI. The V and J ends lost 7 bases and 4 bases respectively, with 13 bases between them. The CDR3 has 13 residues. Written as DNA, the CDR3 is TGTGCCAGCACGATCCCAGGGATCTATGGCTACACCTTC. Its translation: CASTIPGIYGYTF.

The chain couples TRBV5-5 to TRBJ2-5; the D is unclear. Germline CDR1 SGHKS, CDR2 YYEKEE (reference sequence). This CDR3 contains 14 residues. Trimming pared 1 base from V and 5 bases from J, leaving 12 bases between. CDR3 protein: CASSLWWGTETQYF. The CDR3 DNA reads TGTGCCAGCAGCTTGTGGTGGGGAACGGAGACCCAGTACTTC. Full variable domain (outside the CDR3, taken from reference TRBV5-5 and TRBJ2-5): DAGVTQSPTHLIKTRGQQVTLRCSPISGHKSVSWYQQVLGQGPQFIFQYYEKEERGRGNFPDRFSARQFPNYSSELNVNALLLGDSALYLCASSLWWGTETQYFGPGTRLLVL.

The rearrangement uses TRBV7-2 and TRBJ1-6; weak D call: TRBD1 (6 bases). CDR1 is SGHTA and CDR2 is FQGNSA in the germline V gene. The CDR3 spans 15 residues. Trimming shortened V by 5 bases and J by 7 bases, and 15 bases separated the two germline ends. DNA of the CDR3: TGTGCCAGCAGCCCGAACGGACAGCCAAATTCACCCCTCCACTTT. Its protein product is CASSPNGQPNSPLHF.

This clonotype was detected a few times. This chain uses TRBV28 with TRBJ2-2; no firm D call. The CDR3 is made up of 13 amino acids. Germline lookup yields CDR1 MDHEN and CDR2 SYDVKM. Trimming stripped 10 bases from V and 5 bases from J, with 14 bases between. DNA for the CDR3: TGTGCCACCACGCTGGTCAGAACCGGGGAGCTGTTTTTT. This translates into CATTLVRTGELFF.

V gene TRBV29-1 combines with J gene TRBJ2-5; D uncertain. The CDR3 totals 13 residues. The germline V gene has CDR1 SQVTM and CDR2 ANQGSEA. Trimming removed 4 bases at V and 5 bases at J, with 14 bases between. CDR3 amino acids: CSVVSRSQETQYF. The CDR3 DNA reads TGCAGCGTTGTATCCCGGTCCCAGGAGACCCAGTACTTC.

In this sample, this clonotype turned up a few times. This chain connects TRBV29-1 to TRBJ2-5, with D uncertain. The DNA matches TRBJ2-7 better at its end, which makes the J call doubtful. The germline gives CDR1 SQVTM, CDR2 ANQGSEA. The CDR3 runs 12 residues. The chain's CDR3 is CSVRSAAYEQYF. CDR3 sequence (DNA): TGCAGCGTTAGATCGGCGGCCTACGAGCAGTACTTC.